The 10 T cell receptor beta chains presented below share a single source sample, sequenced in a study of blood T cell repertoires in COVID-19. TCRdb keeps only in-frame clones here, not all; method: immunoSEQ multiplex PCR. This repertoire shows about 150,000 clones, 89% found once; its top ten account for approximately 3%. Sequencing was done on a sample of peripheral blood. These receptors originate from a man aged 60 to 69 with acute or convalescent COVID-19.

This rearrangement joins TRBV11-2 to TRBJ2-3; 7 nucleotides line up with TRBD1. There are 16 residues in the CDR3. Germline CDR1 reads SGHAT; CDR2 reads FQNNGV. J gave up 0 bases and V 4 bases, and 7 bases lay outside the gene matches. DNA for the CDR3: TGTGCCAGCAGCTCCTGGACAGGTATTAGCACAGATACGCAGTATTTT. It translates to CASSSWTGISTDTQYF.

V gene TRBV6-5 combines with J gene TRBJ2-2; perhaps TRBD2 as D (5 bases). Per the germline V gene, CDR1 is MNHEY and CDR2 is SVGAGI. The CDR3 is 15 amino acids. V gave up 8 bases and J gave up 6 bases, with 19 bases separating them. CDR3 DNA: TGTGCCAGCTTCGCTCGAGGGATCCCCGCCGGGGAGCTGTTTTTT. Translated, it gives CASFARGIPAGELFF.

The chain has TRBV19 and TRBJ1-4, with a tentative D call TRBD1 (5 bases). Germline loops: CDR1 LNHDA, CDR2 SQIVND (reference sequence). Trimming cost V 5 bases and J 0 bases, with 10 bases left between them. The CDR3 extends over 15 amino acids. CDR3 amino acids: CASSRDSSTNEKLFF. DNA for the CDR3: TGTGCCAGTAGTCGAGACAGCTCAACTAATGAAAAACTGTTTTTT.

The V and J genes are TRBV5-5 and TRBJ1-6; D is uncertain. Trimming pared 4 bases from V and 7 bases from J, leaving 21 bases between. The CDR3 length is 17 residues. CDR1 SGHKS and CDR2 YYEKEE come from the germline V gene (reference sequence). DNA for the CDR3: TGTGCCAGCAGCCAGTTCTCCTCGGGGAGTCAGAATTCACCCCTCCACTTT. The encoded protein is CASSQFSSGSQNSPLHF.

The chain has TRBV7-2 and TRBJ1-2, with a possible D match to TRBD1 (5 bases). V was shortened by 5 bases and J by 2 bases, with 18 bases between the two germline ends. Germline V CDR1 and CDR2: SGHTA, FQGNSA. The CDR3 covers 16 residues. The CDR3 DNA sequence: TGTGCCAGCAGCCCCACCTTCGGAGGGGCGAACTATGGCTACACCTTC. Translated: CASSPTFGGANYGYTF.

The chain employs TRBV27 and TRBJ2-7; 8 bases match TRBD2. After removal of 5 bases from V and 2 bases from J, the junction contained 17 bases not matched to a gene. The CDR3 totals 18 residues. The V gene's germline CDR1 is MNHEY and CDR2 SMNVEV (reference sequence). DNA of the CDR3: TGTGCCAGCAGTCTATGGGGCGGGGGGACACCAGCGACCTACGAGCAGTACTTC. It specifies CASSLWGGGTPATYEQYF.

A single count supports this clone. The chain links TRBV12-3 or TRBV12-4 to TRBJ2-7; D is uncertain. V was cut by 6 bases and J by 6 bases, with 15 bases left in between. The CDR3 sequence is 13 residues long. CDR3 in DNA: TGTGCCAGCAGCCCTCGGAATGGGCTCGAGCAGTACTTC. The encoded protein is CASSPRNGLEQYF.

V gene TRBV30 combines with J gene TRBJ1-5; tentative D call: TRBD1 (5 bases). The CDR3 runs 15 residues. CDR1 and CDR2 (germline): GTSNPN, SVGIG (reference sequence). Trimming took off 3 bases at V and 3 bases at J, with 15 bases between the two ends. CDR3 sequence reads: CAWSVRRGFNQPQHF. The CDR3 DNA follows: TGTGCCTGGAGCGTCCGGCGGGGCTTCAATCAGCCCCAGCATTTT.

The chain recombines TRBV6-4 with TRBJ2-3; D is unclear. Per the germline V gene, CDR1 is MRHNA and CDR2 is SNTAGT. The CDR3 totals 14 residues. V was shortened by 1 base and J by 1 base, with 6 bases between the two germline ends. CDR3 amino acids: CASSDYPGTDTQYF. CDR3 nucleotide sequence: TGTGCCAGCAGTGACTACCCAGGCACAGATACGCAGTATTTT.

V usage is TRBV12-5 and J usage is TRBJ1-4; 7 nucleotides line up with TRBD1. Per germline, CDR1 LGHNT and CDR2 FRNRAP. V gave up 0 bases and J gave up 3 bases; unmatched junction bases: 7. The CDR3 is 17 amino acids. The CDR3 protein is CASGLVRQGGANEKLFF. CDR3 coding DNA: TGTGCTAGTGGTTTGGTACGACAGGGTGGTGCTAATGAAAAACTGTTTTTT.